This T cell receptor (beta chain) was documented in a study of T cell responses to AZD1222 COVID-19 vaccine. Notes on the study in general: Most donors were white British and more were female, and clonal diversity was possibly underestimated.

Sequencing was performed with immunoSEQ multiplex PCR; in TCRdb, only in-frame clones are kept and a portion is missing. The sample includes around 84,000 clones, over 75% of them seen just once. Remarks on this clone: Its specificity is not known.

The length of the CDR3 is 15 residues. V was pared by 4 bases and J by 4 bases, with 4 bases of the junction left unmatched. Per germline, CDR1 MNHNY and CDR2 SVGAGI (reference sequence). The clonotype comes from an adult in good health. Sequenced material: peripheral blood, taken on day 0 of AZD1222 vaccination. The chain is built from TRBV6-6 and TRBJ2-1, with 10 bases identical to TRBD1. This CDR3 is CASSSDRGLYNEQFF. DNA for the CDR3: TGTGCCAGCAGTTCTGACAGGGGGCTATACAATGAGCAGTTCTTC.